This entry concerns a single T cell receptor (beta chain). Its antigen is unidentified. The CDR3 extends over 15 amino acids. V was clipped by 3 bases and J by 6 bases; unmatched bases: 10. Germline assignment: CDR1 SGHRS and CDR2 YFSETQ. The source of the sample is a study of T cells in tuberculosis. Measured with immunoSEQ multiplex PCR; TCRdb has only the in-frame clones, and not every one. Of 25,000 to 35,000 clones in the sample, roughly 96% are singletons; the top ten hold over 2%. Study conclusions and caveats: Active tuberculosis cases were adults; controls were adolescents. Smaller distances to GMM-specific TCRs suggested their expansion in active tuberculosis.

The chain uses TRBV5-1 and TRBJ2-7, with 9 bases identical to TRBD1. The specimen was PBMCs. The clonotype comes from a donor aged 10-29 years with latent tuberculosis or without tuberculosis infection. The CDR3 loop reads CASSSPNGQGFEQYF. DNA for the CDR3: TGCGCCAGCAGCTCCCCCAATGGACAGGGGTTCGAGCAGTACTTC.